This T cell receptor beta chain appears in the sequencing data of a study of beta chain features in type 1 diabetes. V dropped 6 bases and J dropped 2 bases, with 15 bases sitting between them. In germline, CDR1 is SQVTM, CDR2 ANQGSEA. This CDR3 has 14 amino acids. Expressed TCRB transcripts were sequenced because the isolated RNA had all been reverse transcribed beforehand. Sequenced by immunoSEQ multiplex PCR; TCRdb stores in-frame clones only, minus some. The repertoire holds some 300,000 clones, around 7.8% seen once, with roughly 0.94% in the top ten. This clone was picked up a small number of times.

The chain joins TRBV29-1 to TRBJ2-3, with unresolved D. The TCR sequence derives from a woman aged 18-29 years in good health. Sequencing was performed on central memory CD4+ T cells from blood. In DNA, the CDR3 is TGCAGCGTCCAACGGGCTGGAAACACAGATACGCAGTATTTT. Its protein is CSVQRAGNTDTQYF.